The T cell receptor (beta chain) described here comes from a study of blood T cell repertoires in COVID-19. Study in general: Sample material is recorded as cDNA or gDNA derived from T cells, B-cell-depleted T cells, or PBMCs.

TCRdb's table, derived via immunoSEQ multiplex PCR, lists solely in-frame clones and lacks some. The sample lists some 53,000 clones, over 75% occurring once. The CDR3 runs to 13 residues. Per germline, CDR1 KGHSH and CDR2 LQKENI. The germline V and J ends were trimmed by 2 bases and 7 bases, with 9 bases remaining between them. The V gene is TRBV18, the J gene TRBJ2-4; D gene ambiguous. The sequence came from a man aged 65 to 85 with acute or convalescent COVID-19. The specimen sequenced was peripheral blood. Written as DNA, the CDR3 is TGTGCCAGCTCACCAACGCCCGAGAACATTCAGTACTTC. Amino acids: CASSPTPENIQYF.